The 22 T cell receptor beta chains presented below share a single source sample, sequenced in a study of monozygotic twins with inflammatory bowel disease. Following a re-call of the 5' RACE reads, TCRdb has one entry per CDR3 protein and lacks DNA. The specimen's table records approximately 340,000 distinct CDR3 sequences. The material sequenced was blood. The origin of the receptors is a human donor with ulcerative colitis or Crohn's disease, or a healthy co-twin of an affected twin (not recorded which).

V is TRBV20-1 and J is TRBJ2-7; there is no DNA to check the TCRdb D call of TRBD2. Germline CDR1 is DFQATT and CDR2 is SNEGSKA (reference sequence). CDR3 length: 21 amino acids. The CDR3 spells CSARDLRSSGRARAVHYEQYF.

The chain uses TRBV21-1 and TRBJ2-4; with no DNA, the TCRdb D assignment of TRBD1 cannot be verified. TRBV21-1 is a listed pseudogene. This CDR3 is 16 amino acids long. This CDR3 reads CASSKGARPGENIQYF.

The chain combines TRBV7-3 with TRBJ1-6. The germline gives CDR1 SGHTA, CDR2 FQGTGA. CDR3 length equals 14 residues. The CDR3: CASSLDSHNSPLHF.

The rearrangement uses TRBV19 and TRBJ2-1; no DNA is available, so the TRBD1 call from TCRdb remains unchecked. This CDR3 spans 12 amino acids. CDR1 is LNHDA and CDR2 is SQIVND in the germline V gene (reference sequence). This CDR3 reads CASRKGANEQFF.

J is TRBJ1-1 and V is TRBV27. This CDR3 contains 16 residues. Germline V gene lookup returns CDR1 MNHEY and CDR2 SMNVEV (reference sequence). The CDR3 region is CASSLIGEGLNTEAFF.

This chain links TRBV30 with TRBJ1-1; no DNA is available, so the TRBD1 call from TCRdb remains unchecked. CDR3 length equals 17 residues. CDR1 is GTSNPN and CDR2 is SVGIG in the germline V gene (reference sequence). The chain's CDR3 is CAWIIRYNPGENTEAFF.

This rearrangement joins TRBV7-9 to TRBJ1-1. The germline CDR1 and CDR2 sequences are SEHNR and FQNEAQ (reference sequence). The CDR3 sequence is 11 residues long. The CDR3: CASSSGFSAFF.

The CDR3 sequence: CASSLAEGSAQYF. The chain uses TRBV7-6 and TRBJ2-7; the TRBD2 assignment by TCRdb is unverifiable without DNA. The CDR3 has 13 residues. Germline CDR1 and CDR2: SGHVS and FNYEAQ.

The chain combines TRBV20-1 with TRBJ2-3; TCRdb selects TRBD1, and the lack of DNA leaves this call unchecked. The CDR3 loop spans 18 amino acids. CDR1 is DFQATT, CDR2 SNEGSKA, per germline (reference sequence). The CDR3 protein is CSAARQGARRFSADTQYF.

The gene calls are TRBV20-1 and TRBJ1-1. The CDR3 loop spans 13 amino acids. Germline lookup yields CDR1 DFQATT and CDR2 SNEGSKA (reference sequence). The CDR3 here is CSARSEGGTEAFF.

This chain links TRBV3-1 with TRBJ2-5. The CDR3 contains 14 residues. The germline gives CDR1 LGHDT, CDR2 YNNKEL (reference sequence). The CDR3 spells CASSHRTIQETQYF.

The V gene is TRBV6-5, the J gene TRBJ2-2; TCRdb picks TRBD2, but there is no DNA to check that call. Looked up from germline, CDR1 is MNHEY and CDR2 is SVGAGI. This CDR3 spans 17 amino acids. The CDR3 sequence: CASSYKRGGGGTGELFF.

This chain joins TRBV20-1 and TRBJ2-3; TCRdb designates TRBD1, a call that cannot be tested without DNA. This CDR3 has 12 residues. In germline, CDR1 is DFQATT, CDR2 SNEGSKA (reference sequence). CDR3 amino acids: CSAQGSADTQYF.

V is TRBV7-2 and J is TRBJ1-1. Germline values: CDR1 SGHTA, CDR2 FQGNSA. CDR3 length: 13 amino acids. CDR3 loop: CASSPSSLWRAFF.

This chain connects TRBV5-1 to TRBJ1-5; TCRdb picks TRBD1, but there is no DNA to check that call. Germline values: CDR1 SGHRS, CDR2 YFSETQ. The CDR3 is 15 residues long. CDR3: CASSLVGGAAQPQHF.

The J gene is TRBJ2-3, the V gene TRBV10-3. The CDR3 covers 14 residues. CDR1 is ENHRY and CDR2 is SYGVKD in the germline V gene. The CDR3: CAISVWSSTDTQYF.

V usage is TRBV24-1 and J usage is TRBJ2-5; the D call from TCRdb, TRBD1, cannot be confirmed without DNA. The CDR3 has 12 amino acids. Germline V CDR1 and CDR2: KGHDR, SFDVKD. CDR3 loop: CATSEGEETQYF.

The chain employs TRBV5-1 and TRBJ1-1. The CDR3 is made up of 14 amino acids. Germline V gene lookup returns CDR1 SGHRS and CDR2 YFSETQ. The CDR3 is CASSLASMNTEAFF.

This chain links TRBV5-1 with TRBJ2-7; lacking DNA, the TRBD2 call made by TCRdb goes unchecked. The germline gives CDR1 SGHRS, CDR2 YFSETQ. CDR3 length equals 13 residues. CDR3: CASSSGTSYEQYF.

This CDR3 is CASSEAGENNEQFF. The chain uses TRBV9 and TRBJ2-1; TCRdb selects TRBD2, and the lack of DNA leaves this call unchecked. This CDR3 has 14 residues. Germline V gene lookup returns CDR1 SGDLS and CDR2 YYNGEE.

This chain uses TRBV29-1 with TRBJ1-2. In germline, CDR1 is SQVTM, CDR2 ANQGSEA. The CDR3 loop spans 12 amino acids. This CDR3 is CSVDGTFYGYTF.

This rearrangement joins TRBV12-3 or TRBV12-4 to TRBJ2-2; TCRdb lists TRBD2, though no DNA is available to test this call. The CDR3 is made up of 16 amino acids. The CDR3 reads CASSLPSGQNTGELFF.